The text below deals with one TCR beta chain. The CDR3 extends over 18 amino acids. V shed 5 bases and J shed 4 bases, with 26 bases lying between them. CDR1 LNHNV and CDR2 YYDKDF come from the germline V gene (reference sequence). The sample comes from a study of radiation and T cells in renal cell carcinoma. Specified time point: blood 2 weeks post-SBRT. Treatment in this sample: 15 Gy SBRT to primary tumor, nephrectomy 4 weeks later. Assay: immunoSEQ multiplex PCR; the TCRdb copy retains only in-frame clones and omits some. The sample contains around 130,000 clones, approximately 90% of which appear only once.

The sequence was obtained from a woman in her sixties or seventies with renal cell carcinoma. This rearrangement joins TRBV15 to TRBJ2-5; maybe TRBD1 (6 bases). The sample here was blood, taken from a patient whose treatment included radiotherapy and nephrectomy. CDR3 sequence reads: CATSSQGGGSWRSETQYF. The CDR3 nucleotides are TGTGCCACCAGCTCCCAGGGTGGGGGCAGTTGGAGGTCAGAGACCCAGTACTTC.